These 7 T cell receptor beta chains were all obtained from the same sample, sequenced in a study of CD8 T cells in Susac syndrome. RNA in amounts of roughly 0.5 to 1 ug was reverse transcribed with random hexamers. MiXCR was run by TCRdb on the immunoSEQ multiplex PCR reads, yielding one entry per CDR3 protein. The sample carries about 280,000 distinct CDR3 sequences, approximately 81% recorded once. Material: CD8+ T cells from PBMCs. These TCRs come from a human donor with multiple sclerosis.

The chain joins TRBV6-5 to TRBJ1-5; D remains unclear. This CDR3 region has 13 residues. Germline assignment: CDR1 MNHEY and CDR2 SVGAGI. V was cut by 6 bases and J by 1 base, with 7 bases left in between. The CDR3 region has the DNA TGTGCCAGCAGCCCCCAGAGCAATCAGCCCCAGCATTTT. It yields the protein CASSPQSNQPQHF.

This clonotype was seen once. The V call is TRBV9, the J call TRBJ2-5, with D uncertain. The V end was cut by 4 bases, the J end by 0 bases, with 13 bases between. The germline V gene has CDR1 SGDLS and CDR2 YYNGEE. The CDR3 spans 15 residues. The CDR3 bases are TGTGCCAGCAGCTTCGAAGGACGGTACCAAGAGACCCAGTACTTC. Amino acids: CASSFEGRYQETQYF.

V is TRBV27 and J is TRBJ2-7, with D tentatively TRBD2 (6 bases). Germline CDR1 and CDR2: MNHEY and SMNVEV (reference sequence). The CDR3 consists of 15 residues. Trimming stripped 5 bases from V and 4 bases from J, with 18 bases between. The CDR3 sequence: CASSDRGGAVYEQYF. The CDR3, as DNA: TGTGCCAGCAGTGATCGGGGCGGGGCCGTTTACGAGCAGTACTTC.

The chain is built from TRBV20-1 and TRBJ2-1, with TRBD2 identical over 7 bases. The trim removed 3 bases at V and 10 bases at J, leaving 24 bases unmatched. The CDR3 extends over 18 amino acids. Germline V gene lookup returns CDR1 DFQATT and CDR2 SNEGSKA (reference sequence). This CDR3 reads CSAREPYPVGSREAEQFF. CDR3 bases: TGCAGTGCTAGGGAACCTTACCCCGTCGGGAGCCGGGAGGCGGAGCAGTTCTTC.

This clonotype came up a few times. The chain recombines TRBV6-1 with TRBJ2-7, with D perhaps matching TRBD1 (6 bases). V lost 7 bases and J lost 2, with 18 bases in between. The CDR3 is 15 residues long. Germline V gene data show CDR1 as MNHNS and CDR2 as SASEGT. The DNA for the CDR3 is TGTGCCAGCACAGGAACAGGGTTCAGGGCCTACGAGCAGTACTTC. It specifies CASTGTGFRAYEQYF.

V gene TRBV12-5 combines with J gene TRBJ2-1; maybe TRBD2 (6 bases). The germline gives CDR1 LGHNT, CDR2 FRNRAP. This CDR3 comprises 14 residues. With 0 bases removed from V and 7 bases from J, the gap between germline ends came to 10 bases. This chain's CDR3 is CASGLVIAGNEQFF. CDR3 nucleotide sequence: TGTGCTAGTGGTTTGGTAATCGCGGGGAATGAGCAGTTCTTC.

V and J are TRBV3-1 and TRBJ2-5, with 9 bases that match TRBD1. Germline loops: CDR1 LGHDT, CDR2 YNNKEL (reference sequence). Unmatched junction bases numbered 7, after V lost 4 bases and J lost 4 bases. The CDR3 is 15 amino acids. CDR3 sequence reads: CASSPSTGGGETQYF. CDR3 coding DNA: TGTGCCAGCAGCCCCTCGACAGGGGGGGGAGAGACCCAGTACTTC.